The clone carrying this T cell receptor (beta chain) has just a few counts. Its antigen is currently unknown. CDR3 length equals 15 residues. V lost 5 bases, J lost 2 bases, and 6 bases stayed unmatched. CDR1 and CDR2 from the germline V gene are MNHEY and SVGAGI. These data originate in a study of memory CD4+ T cells and cytomegalovirus serostatus. Study-level findings and limits: CD4+ memory repertoires contained about two fifths of the 164 reported CMV TCRbeta sequences. A US-trained random forest predicted CMV serostatus with median AUC around 0.9. Suggested: most of the CMV-linked TCR signature lies in CD4+ memory cells.

TCRdb keeps only in-frame clones here, not all; method: immunoSEQ multiplex PCR. This sample has approximately 53,000 clones, with under 90% found just once. Single viable CD3+CD4+CD8-CD45RO+ cells were sorted as the memory CD4+ T cells. Positive selection with CD4 microbeads enriched total CD4+ T cells. V is TRBV6-5 and J is TRBJ2-7; 10 positions match TRBD1. The origin of this receptor is an adult in good health and CMV-seronegative. The sample consisted of memory CD4+ T cells from blood. The CDR3 DNA sequence: TGTGCCAGCAGTAACCGGGACAGGGGCACCTACGAGCAGTACTTC. Protein product: CASSNRDRGTYEQYF.